These T cell receptor beta chains were read from a single sample in a study of shared clonotypes between healthy human individuals. The data were produced by immunoSEQ multiplex PCR, yet TCRdb's version contains in-frame clones alone and is incomplete. The table has roughly 700,000 clones, around 72% seen once. Sequenced input: memory CD4+ T cells sorted from blood. The receptor source for this set is a woman younger than 45 in good health. Each CDR3 is given with its conserved first and last residue. Fields, in order: J gene, V gene, CDR3 protein.

j_gene: TRBJ2-7
v_gene: TRBV5-1
CDR3aa: CASRSEYEQYF

j_gene: TRBJ2-5
v_gene: TRBV5-1
CDR3aa: CASSLAYQETQYF

j_gene: TRBJ1-2
v_gene: TRBV10-3
CDR3aa: CAIKDTGRGVGYTF

j_gene: TRBJ2-1
v_gene: TRBV29-1
CDR3aa: CSVVSGVAGIF

j_gene: TRBJ2-6
v_gene: TRBV27
CDR3aa: CASRRTTNSGANVLTF

j_gene: TRBJ2-3
v_gene: TRBV27
CDR3aa: CASSLSIWQEGMAQYF

j_gene: TRBJ1-5
v_gene: TRBV25-1
CDR3aa: CASSGLGGNQPQHF

j_gene: TRBJ2-5
v_gene: TRBV29-1
CDR3aa: CSAIRGLQETQYF

j_gene: TRBJ2-3
v_gene: TRBV27
CDR3aa: CASKTSNTQYF

j_gene: TRBJ2-3
v_gene: TRBV2
CDR3aa: CASSAYGADTQYF

j_gene: TRBJ2-4
v_gene: TRBV29-1
CDR3aa: CSVGGSGDIQYF

j_gene: TRBJ2-5
v_gene: TRBV28
CDR3aa: CASSSGLAGGRGTQYF

j_gene: TRBJ2-5
v_gene: TRBV7-2
CDR3aa: CASSLAGMRETQYF

j_gene: TRBJ1-2
v_gene: TRBV6-1
CDR3aa: CASSEQGTNYGYTF

j_gene: TRBJ2-7
v_gene: TRBV5-5
CDR3aa: CASSTQIAGGPYEQYF

j_gene: TRBJ2-7
v_gene: TRBV10-3
CDR3aa: CAISDGTSSNEQYF

j_gene: TRBJ2-1
v_gene: TRBV19
CDR3aa: CASSIDPGSWGGNEQFF

j_gene: TRBJ2-2
v_gene: TRBV20-1
CDR3aa: CSAQSTGELFF

j_gene: TRBJ1-5
v_gene: TRBV7-2
CDR3aa: CASSPNALGNQPQHF

j_gene: TRBJ2-7
v_gene: TRBV11-2
CDR3aa: CASSPRLVSYEQYF

j_gene: TRBJ1-5
v_gene: TRBV4-1
CDR3aa: CASSQDQGSRQPQHF

j_gene: TRBJ2-4
v_gene: TRBV5-1
CDR3aa: CASTAGTEGNIQYF

j_gene: TRBJ2-5
v_gene: TRBV27
CDR3aa: CATRSGNQETQYF

j_gene: TRBJ2-2
v_gene: TRBV27
CDR3aa: CASSFPDGELFF

j_gene: TRBJ2-3
v_gene: TRBV2
CDR3aa: CAMAEAGIDTQYF

j_gene: TRBJ2-6
v_gene: TRBV19
CDR3aa: CASTIQHRGITANVLTF

j_gene: TRBJ2-3
v_gene: TRBV19
CDR3aa: CASSIGRERADTQYF

j_gene: TRBJ2-3
v_gene: TRBV25-1
CDR3aa: CASSELAGRATDTQYF

j_gene: TRBJ2-3
v_gene: TRBV5-1
CDR3aa: CASSKPSGSGEQYF

j_gene: TRBJ2-7
v_gene: TRBV28
CDR3aa: CASSLKSDRERNEQYF

j_gene: TRBJ2-3
v_gene: TRBV18
CDR3aa: CASSLTAGTGSTDTQYF

j_gene: TRBJ2-3
v_gene: TRBV6-5
CDR3aa: CASSYSRGRADTQYF

j_gene: TRBJ2-5
v_gene: TRBV4-1
CDR3aa: CASSQLVWGGTGQETQYF

j_gene: TRBJ2-7
v_gene: TRBV6-1
CDR3aa: CASSEHGVWGANYEQYF

j_gene: TRBJ2-2
v_gene: TRBV11-2
CDR3aa: CASSPQGKGFTGELFF

j_gene: TRBJ2-3
v_gene: TRBV19
CDR3aa: CASSSGESTDTQYF

j_gene: TRBJ1-4
v_gene: TRBV7-9
CDR3aa: CASIAGQLNEKLFF

j_gene: TRBJ2-2
v_gene: TRBV5-1
CDR3aa: CASSLQENTGELFF

j_gene: TRBJ2-7
v_gene: TRBV18
CDR3aa: CASSLRTSGRAERGEQYF

j_gene: TRBJ2-1
v_gene: TRBV28
CDR3aa: CASSFGQQRDEQFF

j_gene: TRBJ2-5
v_gene: TRBV5-1
CDR3aa: CASSPRVGETQYF

j_gene: TRBJ2-2
v_gene: TRBV18
CDR3aa: CASSPGQVTGELFF